These 25 T cell receptor beta chains were all obtained from the same sample, sequenced in a study of shared clonotypes between healthy human individuals. The table came from immunoSEQ multiplex PCR; TCRdb's copy has only in-frame clones and leaves some out. The table has roughly 810,000 clones, 95% to 97% seen once. Terminally differentiated effector memory CD45RA+ cells were excluded from the naive CD8 cells, which were CD45RO-negative and positively selected for CCR7. The material sequenced was naive CD8+ T cells sorted from blood. Receptor source: a young man in good health.

The chain recombines TRBV25-1 with TRBJ1-1; weak D call: TRBD1 (6 bases). Deletions cut 6 bases from V and 7 bases from J, with 9 bases between. Germline CDR1 and CDR2: MGHDK and SYGVNS. The CDR3 is 11 residues long. CDR3 sequence reads: CASRSTGEAFF. The CDR3 DNA sequence: TGTGCCAGCAGATCGACAGGTGAAGCTTTCTTT.

The chain uses TRBV27 and TRBJ2-7, with 7 nucleotides matching TRBD1. This CDR3 has 13 amino acids. V was pared by 2 bases and J by 5 bases, with 3 bases of the junction left unmatched. The germline V gene has CDR1 MNHEY and CDR2 SMNVEV (reference sequence). CDR3 region: CASSLDRVHEQYF. Here the CDR3 DNA reads TGTGCCAGCAGTTTAGACAGGGTCCACGAGCAGTACTTC.

The chain has TRBV18 and TRBJ1-1, with 8 positions matching TRBD1. Germline values: CDR1 KGHSH, CDR2 LQKENI. The V and J ends lost 4 bases and 2 bases, in that order; junction bases with no gene match: 6. This CDR3 is built from 15 residues. The CDR3 reads CASSHRDRINTEAFF. Here the CDR3 DNA reads TGTGCCAGCTCACACAGGGACAGGATCAACACTGAAGCTTTCTTT.

The chain couples TRBV27 to TRBJ2-4, with TRBD1 as a possible D gene (5 bases). The CDR3 length is 19 residues. Trimming removed 2 bases at V and 0 bases at J, with 20 bases between. The germline V gene has CDR1 MNHEY and CDR2 SMNVEV (reference sequence). The CDR3 region is CASSLPGAAAILAKNIQYF. In nucleotides, the CDR3 is TGTGCCAGCAGTTTACCTGGGGCAGCAGCAATACTAGCCAAAAACATTCAGTACTTC.

The chain combines TRBV10-1 with TRBJ2-1, with unresolved D. Trimming pared 8 bases from V and 3 bases from J, leaving 8 bases between. Germline lookup yields CDR1 WNHNN and CDR2 SYGVQD (reference sequence). CDR3 length equals 12 residues. CDR3 in amino acids: CASGLNYNEQFF. The DNA for the CDR3 is TGCGCCAGCGGGCTCAACTACAATGAGCAGTTCTTC.

CDR3 region: CASSPISSNIQYF. DNA for the CDR3: TGTGCCAGCAGCCCGATTTCCAGCAACATTCAGTACTTC. The chain employs TRBV9 and TRBJ2-4; no clear D. Germline V CDR1 and CDR2: SGDLS, YYNGEE. This CDR3 spans 13 amino acids. V lost 4 bases and J 7 bases, leaving 12 bases between the germline ends.

The chain links TRBV7-2 to TRBJ2-5, with D unresolved. The V and J ends lost 6 bases and 0 bases respectively, with 11 bases between them. The CDR3 totals 14 residues. Germline V gives CDR1 SGHTA, CDR2 FQGNSA. CDR3 amino acids: CASRPDLYQETQYF. CDR3 nucleotide sequence: TGTGCCAGCAGACCCGACCTTTACCAAGAGACCCAGTACTTC.

The chain combines TRBV27 with TRBJ2-3; unclear D gene. This CDR3 has 13 amino acids. Germline V CDR1 and CDR2: MNHEY, SMNVEV (reference sequence). The V and J ends lost 6 bases and 6 bases respectively, with 13 bases between them. CDR3 nucleotides: TGTGCCAGCAGCACGGACCGGCGTGATACGCAGTATTTT. Its protein product is CASSTDRRDTQYF.

As for this clone: Mismatch with germline at one junction end may stem from a read error. The chain is built from TRBV7-2 and TRBJ2-7; D perhaps matches TRBD2 (5 bases). From germline, CDR1 is SGHTA and CDR2 FQGNSA. The CDR3 loop spans 15 amino acids. In nucleotides, the CDR3 is TGTGCCAGCAGCCTAGCTTTGACTGGTACCTACGAGCAGTACTTC. Translation: CASSLALTGTYEQYF.

A word on this clone: At the DNA level, this CDR3 is encoded by other sequences in the same sample as well. This chain joins TRBV27 and TRBJ2-3; D may be TRBD2 (5 bases). Trimming took off 1 base at V and 0 bases at J, with 11 bases between the two ends. Germline-derived CDR1 and CDR2 are MNHEY and SMNVEV (reference sequence). CDR3 length: 16 residues. The CDR3 DNA is TGTGCCAGCAGTTTATTGAGGGCCACTAGCACAGATACGCAGTATTTT. As protein: CASSLLRATSTDTQYF.

J is TRBJ2-1 and V is TRBV20-1; D is unclear. Germline V lookup: CDR1 DFQATT, CDR2 SNEGSKA (reference sequence). The ends were cut back, 0 bases at V and 8 bases at J, with 5 bases in the middle. The CDR3 is made up of 11 amino acids. CDR3 nucleotides: TGCAGTGCTAGAGAACAGCATGAGCAGTTCTTC. Translation: CSAREQHEQFF.

V usage is TRBV4-1 and J usage is TRBJ2-7; perhaps TRBD2 as D (5 bases). V dropped 1 base and J dropped 3 bases, with 19 bases sitting between them. The CDR3 has 17 residues. The germline V gene encodes CDR1 MGHRA and CDR2 YSYEKL. CDR3: CASSQVGSVGSGYEQYF. For the CDR3, the DNA is TGCGCCAGCAGCCAAGTGGGTAGCGTAGGGAGCGGCTACGAGCAGTACTTC.

The chain links TRBV7-3 to TRBJ2-3, with TRBD1 matching 8 bases. V lost 5 bases to trimming and J lost 4 bases; unmatched junction nucleotides: 5. The CDR3 has 14 residues. The germline V gene has CDR1 SGHTA and CDR2 FQGTGA. The CDR3 reads CASSDTGGADTQYF. For the CDR3, the DNA is TGTGCCAGCAGCGACACAGGGGGTGCAGATACGCAGTATTTT.

The chain uses TRBV11-2 and TRBJ2-7; 7 bases map to TRBD2. In germline, CDR1 is SGHAT, CDR2 FQNNGV. V lost 4 bases, J lost 4 bases, and 1 base stayed unmatched. The CDR3 length is 12 residues. CDR3 sequence (DNA): TGTGCCAGCAGCTCGGGGGGATACGAGCAGTACTTC. Protein product: CASSSGGYEQYF.

This clone was seen just once. This chain links TRBV19 with TRBJ1-5; D may be TRBD1 (5 bases). V was shortened by 7 bases and J by 0 bases, with 10 bases between the two germline ends. The CDR3 is 14 residues long. Germline V gene data show CDR1 as LNHDA and CDR2 as SQIVND (reference sequence). As DNA, the CDR3 is TGTGCCAGTATGAGGACATATAGCAATCAGCCCCAGCATTTT. Amino acid sequence: CASMRTYSNQPQHF.

This chain connects TRBV5-5 to TRBJ2-1, with 14 bases that match TRBD2. CDR1 and CDR2 (germline): SGHKS, YYEKEE (reference sequence). There are 15 residues in the CDR3. Trimming removed 4 bases from V and 7 bases from J; junction bases left unmatched: 4. CDR3 sequence reads: CASSPRLAGGNEQFF. The CDR3 DNA follows: TGTGCCAGCAGCCCGCGACTAGCGGGAGGGAATGAGCAGTTCTTC. Full variable domain (outside the CDR3, taken from reference TRBV5-5 and TRBJ2-1): DAGVTQSPTHLIKTRGQQVTLRCSPISGHKSVSWYQQVLGQGPQFIFQYYEKEERGRGNFPDRFSARQFPNYSSELNVNALLLGDSALYLCASSPRLAGGNEQFFGPGTRLTVL.

This clone was counted a single time. V usage is TRBV6-1 and J usage is TRBJ1-2; no clear D. Trimming took 8 bases from V and 4 from J, leaving 11 bases between them. The length of the CDR3 is 12 residues. The germline CDR1 and CDR2 sequences are MNHNS and SASEGT. For the CDR3, the DNA is TGTGCCAGCCATCCGCCAGGCTATGGCTACACCTTC. Protein: CASHPPGYGYTF.

The V gene is TRBV5-5, the J gene TRBJ1-1; D gene uncertain. V gave up 2 bases and J gave up 4 bases, with 12 bases separating them. The length of the CDR3 is 14 residues. Germline V lookup: CDR1 SGHKS, CDR2 YYEKEE (reference sequence). DNA of the CDR3: TGTGCCAGCAGCTTAGACGTCCAAGTCACTGAAGCTTTCTTT. Translating gives CASSLDVQVTEAFF.

The V call is TRBV7-9, the J call TRBJ2-2; D remains ambiguous. Germline V CDR1 and CDR2: SEHNR, FQNEAQ (reference sequence). The length of the CDR3 is 12 residues. Trimming left V 9 bases short and J 7 bases short, with 12 bases between. Written as DNA, the CDR3 is TGTGCCAGGAGCATCCCCAGCGGGGAGCTGTTTTTT. Its protein is CARSIPSGELFF.

The CDR3 reads CASSDNTGELFF. The CDR3 bases are TGTGCCAGCAGTGACAACACCGGGGAGCTGTTTTTT. This chain uses TRBV2 with TRBJ2-2; no firm D call. Germline lookup yields CDR1 SNHLY and CDR2 FYNNEI. Deletions cut 3 bases from V and 2 bases from J, with 1 base between. This CDR3 is 12 amino acids long.

This chain uses TRBV19 with TRBJ2-7, with 10 bases aligning to TRBD2. V trimming: 3 bases; J trimming: 3 bases; junction bases outside the gene matches: 2. There are 14 residues in the CDR3. Germline V CDR1 and CDR2: LNHDA, SQIVND (reference sequence). The CDR3 loop reads CASSIGLADYEQYF. The CDR3 DNA reads as TGTGCCAGTAGTATTGGACTAGCGGACTACGAGCAGTACTTC.

The chain joins TRBV7-9 to TRBJ1-1, with D unclear. Germline V lookup: CDR1 SEHNR, CDR2 FQNEAQ (reference sequence). The length of the CDR3 is 12 residues. With 6 bases removed from V and 0 bases from J, the gap between germline ends came to 5 bases. The CDR3 region is CASRHMNTEAFF. In DNA form, the CDR3 reads TGTGCCAGCAGACACATGAACACTGAAGCTTTCTTT.

This rearrangement joins TRBV5-1 to TRBJ2-7; 10 bases are a match to TRBD2. The V gene end was trimmed by 2 bases and the J gene end by 4 bases; junction bases not matched to a gene: 6. Germline-derived CDR1 and CDR2 are SGHRS and YFSETQ. CDR3 length: 15 residues. CDR3 nucleotides: TGCGCCAGCAGCTTCACACTAGCGGGATCGTACGAGCAGTACTTC. Residues: CASSFTLAGSYEQYF.

This CDR3 is CSLVDSNTGELFF. CDR3 in DNA: TGCAGCCTTGTTGACAGCAACACCGGGGAGCTGTTTTTT. This chain joins TRBV29-1 and TRBJ2-2, with D possibly being TRBD1 (5 bases). This CDR3 region has 13 residues. Trimming removed 8 bases from V and 2 bases from J, with 12 bases in between. Germline V CDR1 and CDR2: SQVTM, ANQGSEA.

This clone was detected only once. The J gene is TRBJ2-3, the V gene TRBV5-1; unclear D gene. Per the germline V gene, CDR1 is SGHRS and CDR2 is YFSETQ. V lost 0 bases and J 2 bases, leaving 7 bases between the germline ends. The CDR3 runs to 14 residues. The CDR3 is CASSLVTHTDTQYF. As DNA, the CDR3 is TGCGCCAGCAGCTTGGTCACACACACAGATACGCAGTATTTT.